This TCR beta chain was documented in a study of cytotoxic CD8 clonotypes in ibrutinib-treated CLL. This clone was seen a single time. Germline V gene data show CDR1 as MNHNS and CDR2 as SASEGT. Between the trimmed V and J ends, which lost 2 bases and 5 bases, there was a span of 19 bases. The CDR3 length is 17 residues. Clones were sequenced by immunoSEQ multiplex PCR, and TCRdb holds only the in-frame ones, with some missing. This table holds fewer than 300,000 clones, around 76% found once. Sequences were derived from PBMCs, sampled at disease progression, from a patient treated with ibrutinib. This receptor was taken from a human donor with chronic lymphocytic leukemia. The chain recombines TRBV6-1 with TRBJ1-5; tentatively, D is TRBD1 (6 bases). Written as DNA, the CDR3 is TGTGCCAGCAGTGAAAAAGACAGGCTGATTCACTATCAGCCCCAGCATTTT. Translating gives CASSEKDRLIHYQPQHF.